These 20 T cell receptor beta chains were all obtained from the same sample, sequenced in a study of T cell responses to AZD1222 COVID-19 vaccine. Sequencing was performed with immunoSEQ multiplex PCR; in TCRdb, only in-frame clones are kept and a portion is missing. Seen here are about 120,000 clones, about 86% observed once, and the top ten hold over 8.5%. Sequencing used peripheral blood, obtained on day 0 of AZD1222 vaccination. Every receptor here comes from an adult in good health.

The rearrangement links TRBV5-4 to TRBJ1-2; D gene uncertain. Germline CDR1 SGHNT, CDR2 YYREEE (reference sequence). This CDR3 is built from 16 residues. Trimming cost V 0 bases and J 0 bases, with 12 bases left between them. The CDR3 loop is CASSLAPTSSNYGYTF. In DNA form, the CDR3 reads TGTGCCAGCAGCTTGGCCCCAACGTCCTCTAACTATGGCTACACCTTC.

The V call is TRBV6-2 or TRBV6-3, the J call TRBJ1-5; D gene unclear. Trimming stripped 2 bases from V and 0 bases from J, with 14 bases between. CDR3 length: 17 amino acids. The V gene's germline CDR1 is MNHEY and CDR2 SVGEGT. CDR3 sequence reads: CASSYVRASYSNQPQHF. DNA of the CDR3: TGTGCCAGCAGTTACGTGCGAGCTAGTTATAGCAATCAGCCCCAGCATTTT.

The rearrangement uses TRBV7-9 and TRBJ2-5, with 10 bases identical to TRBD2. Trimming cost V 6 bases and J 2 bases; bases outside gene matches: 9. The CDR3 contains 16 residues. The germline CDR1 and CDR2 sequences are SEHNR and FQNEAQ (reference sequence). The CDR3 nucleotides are TGTGCCAGCAGATTTCCTTGGACTAGCGGTCAAGAGACCCAGTACTTC. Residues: CASRFPWTSGQETQYF.

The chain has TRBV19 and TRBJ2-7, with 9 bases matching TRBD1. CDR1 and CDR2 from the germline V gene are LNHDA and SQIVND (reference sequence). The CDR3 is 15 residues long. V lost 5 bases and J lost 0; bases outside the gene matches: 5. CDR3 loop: CASSLQTGGSYEQYF. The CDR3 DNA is TGTGCCAGTAGTCTACAGACAGGGGGCTCCTACGAGCAGTACTTC.

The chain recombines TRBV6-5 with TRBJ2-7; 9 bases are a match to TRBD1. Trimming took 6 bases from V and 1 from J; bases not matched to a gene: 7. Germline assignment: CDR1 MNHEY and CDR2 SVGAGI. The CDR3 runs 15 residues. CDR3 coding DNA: TGTGCCAGCAGCTGGGTCGGGACAGGGTCCTACGAGCAGTACTTC. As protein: CASSWVGTGSYEQYF.

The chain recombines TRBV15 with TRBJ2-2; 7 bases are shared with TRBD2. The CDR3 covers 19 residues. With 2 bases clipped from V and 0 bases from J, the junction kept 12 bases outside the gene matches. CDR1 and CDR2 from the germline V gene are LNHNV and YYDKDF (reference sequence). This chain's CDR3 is CATSRPYRGRAANTGELFF. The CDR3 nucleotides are TGTGCCACCAGCAGACCCTATCGGGGGAGGGCAGCGAACACCGGGGAGCTGTTTTTT.

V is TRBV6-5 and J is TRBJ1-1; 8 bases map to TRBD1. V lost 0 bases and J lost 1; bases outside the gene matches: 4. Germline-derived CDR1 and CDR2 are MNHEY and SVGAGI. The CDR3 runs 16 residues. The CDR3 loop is CASSYSGQGENTEAFF. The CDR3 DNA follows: TGTGCCAGCAGTTACTCAGGACAGGGTGAGAACACTGAAGCTTTCTTT.

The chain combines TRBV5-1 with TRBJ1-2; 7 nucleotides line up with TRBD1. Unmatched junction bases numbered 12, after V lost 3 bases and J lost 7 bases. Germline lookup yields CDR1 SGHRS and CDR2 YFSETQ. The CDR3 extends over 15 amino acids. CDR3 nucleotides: TGCGCCAGCAGCTCCGGGACGACAGGGCCCCCTGGCTACACCTTC. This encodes CASSSGTTGPPGYTF.

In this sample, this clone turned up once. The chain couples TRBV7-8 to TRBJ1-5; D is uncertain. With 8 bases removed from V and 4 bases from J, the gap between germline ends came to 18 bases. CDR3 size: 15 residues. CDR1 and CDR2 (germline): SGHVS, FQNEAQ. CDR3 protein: CASGIERVSNQPQHF. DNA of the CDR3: TGTGCCAGCGGGATAGAGCGAGTTTCAAATCAGCCCCAGCATTTT.

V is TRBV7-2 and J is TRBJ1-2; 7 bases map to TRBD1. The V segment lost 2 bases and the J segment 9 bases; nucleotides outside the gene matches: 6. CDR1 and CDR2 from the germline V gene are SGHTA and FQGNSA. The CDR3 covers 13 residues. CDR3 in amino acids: CASSLYGQASYTF. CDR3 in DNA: TGTGCCAGCAGCTTATATGGACAGGCTAGCTACACCTTC.

The CDR3 nucleotides are TGTGCCAGCAGCCAGGGCCCGGGAGGTGTGTACGAGCAGTACTTC. Encoded protein: CASSQGPGGVYEQYF. This chain links TRBV5-5 with TRBJ2-7; the match to TRBD2 covers 7 bases. Trimming at V came to 4 bases and at J to 4 bases, leaving 11 bases not matched to a gene. The germline gives CDR1 SGHKS, CDR2 YYEKEE (reference sequence). CDR3 length: 15 amino acids. Combining the CDR3 with reference TRBV5-5 and TRBJ2-7 gives the whole variable domain DAGVTQSPTHLIKTRGQQVTLRCSPISGHKSVSWYQQVLGQGPQFIFQYYEKEERGRGNFPDRFSARQFPNYSSELNVNALLLGDSALYLCASSQGPGGVYEQYFGPGTRLTVT.

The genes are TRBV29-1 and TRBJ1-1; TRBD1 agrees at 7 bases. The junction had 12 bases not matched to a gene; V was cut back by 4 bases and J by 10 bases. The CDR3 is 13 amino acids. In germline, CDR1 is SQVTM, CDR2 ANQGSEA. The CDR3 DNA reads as TGCAGCGTTGCTCCGGGGCAGGGGGTATTAGCTTTCTTT. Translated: CSVAPGQGVLAFF.

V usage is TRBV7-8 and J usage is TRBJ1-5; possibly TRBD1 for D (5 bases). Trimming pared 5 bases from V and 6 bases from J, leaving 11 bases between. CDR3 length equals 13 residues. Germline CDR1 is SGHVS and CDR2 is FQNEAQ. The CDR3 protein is CASSTDTRQPQHF. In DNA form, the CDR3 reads TGTGCCAGCAGCACGGACACTCGTCAGCCCCAGCATTTT.

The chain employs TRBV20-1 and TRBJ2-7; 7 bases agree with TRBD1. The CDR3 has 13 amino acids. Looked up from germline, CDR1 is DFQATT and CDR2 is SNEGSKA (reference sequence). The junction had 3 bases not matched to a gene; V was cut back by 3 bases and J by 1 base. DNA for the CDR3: TGCAGTGCTAGTAGGGGACAGTCCTACGAGCAGTACTTC. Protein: CSASRGQSYEQYF.

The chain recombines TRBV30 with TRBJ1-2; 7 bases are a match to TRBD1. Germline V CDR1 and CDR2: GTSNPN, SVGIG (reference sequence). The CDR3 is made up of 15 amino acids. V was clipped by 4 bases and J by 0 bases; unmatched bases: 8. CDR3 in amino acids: CAWKVGTAANYGYTF. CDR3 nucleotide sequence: TGTGCCTGGAAGGTGGGGACAGCAGCTAACTATGGCTACACCTTC.

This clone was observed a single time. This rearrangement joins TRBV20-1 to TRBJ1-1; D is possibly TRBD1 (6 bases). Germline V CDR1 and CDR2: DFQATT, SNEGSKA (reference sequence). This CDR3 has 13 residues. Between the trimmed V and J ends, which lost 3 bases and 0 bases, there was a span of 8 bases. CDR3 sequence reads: CSASGGLNTEAFF. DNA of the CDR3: TGCAGTGCTAGTGGGGGCTTGAACACTGAAGCTTTCTTT.

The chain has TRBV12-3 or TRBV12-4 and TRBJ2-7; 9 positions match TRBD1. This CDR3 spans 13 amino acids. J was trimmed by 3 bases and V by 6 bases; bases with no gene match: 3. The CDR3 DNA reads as TGTGCCAGCAGGCGGACAGGGGTCTACGAGCAGTACTTC. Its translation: CASRRTGVYEQYF.

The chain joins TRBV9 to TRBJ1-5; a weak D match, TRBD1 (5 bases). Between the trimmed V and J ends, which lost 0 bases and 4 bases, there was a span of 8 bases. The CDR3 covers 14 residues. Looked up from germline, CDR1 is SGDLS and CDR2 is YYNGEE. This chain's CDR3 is CASSVAAGNQPQHF. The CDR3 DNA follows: TGTGCCAGCAGCGTAGCGGCAGGGAATCAGCCCCAGCATTTT.

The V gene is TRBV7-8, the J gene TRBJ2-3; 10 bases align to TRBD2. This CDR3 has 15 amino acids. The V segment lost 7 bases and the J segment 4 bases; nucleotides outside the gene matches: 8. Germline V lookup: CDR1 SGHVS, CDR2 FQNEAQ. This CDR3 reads CASIDSGLAADTQYF. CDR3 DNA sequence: TGTGCCAGCATCGATAGTGGACTAGCGGCAGATACGCAGTATTTT.

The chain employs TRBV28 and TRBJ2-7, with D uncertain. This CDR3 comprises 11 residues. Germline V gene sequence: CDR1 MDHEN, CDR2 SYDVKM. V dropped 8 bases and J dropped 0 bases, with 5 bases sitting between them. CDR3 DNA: TGTGCCAGCGGCCTCTCCTACGAGCAGTACTTC. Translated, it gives CASGLSYEQYF.